This T cell receptor (beta chain) appears in the sequencing data of a study of graft-versus-host responses after intestinal transplantation. Study overall: After anti-thymocyte globulin induction, recipients took tacrolimus and steroids for roughly three years. Study results and caveats: GvH clones occurred in recipient marrow; some first appeared in ileum or blood.

Tissue processing of the graft released intraepithelial and lamina propria lymphocytes from it. Points on this clone: Antigen unknown.

The CDR3 is 15 residues long. Germline values: CDR1 SGHAT, CDR2 FQDESV (reference sequence). The V gene lost 5 bases and the J gene lost 5 bases, with 13 bases spanning the gap. This table comes from immunoSEQ multiplex PCR, and its TCRdb copy is limited to in-frame clones, with some not included. Of about 14,000 clones in the sample, more than 65% are singletons; the top ten hold around 4%. The chain couples TRBV11-1 to TRBJ1-6, with D perhaps TRBD1 (6 bases). This sequence originates from a human patient who received an intestinal transplant, so some T cells may come from the graft donor. Sequencing was performed on ileum tissue, taken just over 26 days after intestinal transplant. The chain's CDR3 is CASSKRRTDNSPLHF. Here the CDR3 DNA reads TGTGCCAGCAGCAAGCGACGGACAGATAATTCACCCCTCCACTTT.